Presented here are 24 T cell receptor beta chains from one specimen sequenced in a study of response to subunit inactivated influenza vaccine. MiXCR was run by TCRdb on the RT-PCR reads, yielding one entry per CDR3 protein. The repertoire has a few hundred thousand distinct CDR3 sequences, 11% of them found once; the top ten carry 9.5% to 12%. The sample also formed part of further work on T cells expressing NK-cell markers. That investigation notes: Making the TCR beta cDNA relied on 5'RACE template switching with UMIs.

The sample consisted of PBMCs from blood, taken on the day of vaccination. Receptors originate from a man in his fifties or sixties who received an inactivated influenza vaccine.

This clonotype was seen at least ten times. This rearrangement joins TRBV7-2 to TRBJ2-3, with 8 bases identical to TRBD1. Germline V gene data show CDR1 as SGHTA and CDR2 as FQGNSA. The CDR3 covers 15 residues. V shed 1 base and J 4 bases; nucleotides not matched to a gene: 4. In DNA, the CDR3 is TGTGCCAGCAGCTTAGGAGGACAGGGCGCAGATACGCAGTATTTT. Residues: CASSLGGQGADTQYF.

This clonotype was seen more than once but under ten times. The chain uses TRBV6-5 and TRBJ2-2; 7 bases map to TRBD1. This CDR3 has 15 residues. From germline, CDR1 is MNHEY and CDR2 SVGAGI. The ends lost 7 bases at V and 8 bases at J; junction bases unmatched: 13. As DNA, the CDR3 is TGTGCCAGCATTAAACAGGGGTCCCCTCCAGGGGAGCTGTTTTTT. Amino acid sequence: CASIKQGSPPGELFF.

The chain carries TRBV4-3 and TRBJ2-1; 9 bases are a match to TRBD2. The germline V gene has CDR1 LGHNA and CDR2 YSLEER. With V trimmed by 5 bases and J by 3 bases, 8 bases remained unmatched. The CDR3 length is 16 residues. The CDR3 sequence is CASSSRGSGSYNEQFF. CDR3 DNA: TGCGCCAGCAGCTCCCGAGGTAGCGGGAGCTACAATGAGCAGTTCTTC.

This clonotype has a handful of counts. The chain recombines TRBV27 with TRBJ2-6; the D is unclear. CDR1 is MNHEY, CDR2 SMNVEV, per germline (reference sequence). V shed 3 bases and J shed 4 bases, with 10 bases lying between them. The CDR3 loop spans 15 amino acids. This CDR3 is CASSFALEGANVLTF. The CDR3 DNA is TGTGCCAGCAGTTTCGCCTTGGAGGGGGCCAACGTCCTGACTTTC. Variable domain in full (rest from reference TRBV27 and TRBJ2-6): EAQVTQNPRYLITVTGKKLTVTCSQNMNHEYMSWYRQDPGLGLRQIYYSMNVEVTDKGDVPEGYKVSRKEKRNFPLILESPSPNQTSLYFCASSFALEGANVLTFGAGSRLTVL.

This chain links TRBV29-1 with TRBJ1-1; TRBD1 matches at 10 bases. CDR1 and CDR2 from the germline V gene are SQVTM and ANQGSEA. The J segment lost 5 bases and the V segment lost 4 bases, leaving 4 bases of the junction unmatched. The CDR3 has 13 amino acids. Written as DNA, the CDR3 is TGCAGCGTTGCCGGGACAGGGGATACTGAAGCTTTCTTT. Protein product: CSVAGTGDTEAFF.

The table lists this clonotype with many counts. The chain links TRBV9 to TRBJ2-3; 10 bases align to TRBD2. J gave up 3 bases and V 4 bases, and 8 bases lay outside the gene matches. Germline CDR1 SGDLS, CDR2 YYNGEE. The CDR3 is 16 residues long. CDR3 residues: CASSPGTSAFTDTQYF. Written as DNA, the CDR3 is TGTGCCAGCAGCCCGGGGACTAGCGCCTTTACAGATACGCAGTATTTT.

This chain links TRBV5-4 with TRBJ2-1; TRBD2 agrees at 9 bases. Germline-derived CDR1 and CDR2 are SGHNT and YYREEE (reference sequence). This CDR3 region has 16 residues. The trim removed 4 bases at V and 5 bases at J, leaving 10 bases unmatched. The CDR3 DNA sequence: TGTGCCAGCAGCCGCGTGGCTAGCGGGACTAACAATGAGCAGTTCTTC. This translates into CASSRVASGTNNEQFF. Variable domain in full (rest from reference TRBV5-4 and TRBJ2-1): ETGVTQSPTHLIKTRGQQVTLRCSSQSGHNTVSWYQQALGQGPQFIFQYYREEENGRGNFPPRFSGLQFPNYSSELNVNALELDDSALYLCASSRVASGTNNEQFFGPGTRLTVL.

The chain is built from TRBV30 and TRBJ2-5, with 8 bases that match TRBD2. The CDR3 is 17 amino acids. With 1 base clipped from V and 0 bases from J, the junction kept 10 bases outside the gene matches. CDR1 and CDR2 (germline): GTSNPN, SVGIG (reference sequence). CDR3: CAWSALSGGPYQETQYF. CDR3 bases: TGTGCCTGGAGTGCTTTGAGCGGGGGTCCGTACCAAGAGACCCAGTACTTC.

This clonotype was observed at least ten times. The chain recombines TRBV20-1 with TRBJ2-7; D remains unclear. This CDR3 is built from 12 residues. The germline V gene encodes CDR1 DFQATT and CDR2 SNEGSKA (reference sequence). Trimming cost V 3 bases and J 5 bases, with 11 bases left between them. CDR3 coding DNA: TGCAGTGCTAGCTCAGGTCACGACGAGCAGTACTTC. Its protein product is CSASSGHDEQYF.

This clonotype was seen a few times. The rearrangement uses TRBV7-9 and TRBJ2-7; 9 bases align to TRBD1. This CDR3 has 15 residues. In germline, CDR1 is SEHNR, CDR2 FQNEAQ (reference sequence). V shed 7 bases and J 5 bases; nucleotides not matched to a gene: 12. The CDR3: CASTQTRDRVHEQYF. CDR3 DNA sequence: TGTGCCAGCACGCAGACTAGGGACAGGGTACACGAGCAGTACTTC.

This chain connects TRBV6-2 or TRBV6-3 to TRBJ2-2; TRBD2 agrees at 12 bases. Germline assignment: CDR1 MNHEY and CDR2 SVGEGT. The CDR3 spans 15 residues. V shed 6 bases and J 4 bases; nucleotides not matched to a gene: 3. CDR3 in DNA: TGTGCCAGCAGGACTAGCGGGAGTTTCACCGGGGAGCTGTTTTTT. Amino acid sequence: CASRTSGSFTGELFF.

This clonotype was counted only a few times. The V gene is TRBV6-5, the J gene TRBJ2-3; D ambiguous. Germline loops: CDR1 MNHEY, CDR2 SVGAGI. CDR3 length: 14 residues. Trimming left V 2 bases short and J 2 bases short, with 8 bases between. The CDR3 nucleotides are TGTGCCAGCAGTTACGGCGGAAACACAGATACGCAGTATTTT. The encoded protein is CASSYGGNTDTQYF.

This rearrangement joins TRBV6-2 or TRBV6-3 to TRBJ2-7; 7 positions match TRBD1. Losses at the gene ends were 10 bases for V and 1 base for J; bases not matched to a gene: 16. Germline V gene data show CDR1 as MNHEY and CDR2 as SVGEGT. There are 16 residues in the CDR3. Here the CDR3 DNA reads TGTGCCACCTTTCGACCGGGACAGTCACTTTCCTACGAGCAGTACTTC. Translation: CATFRPGQSLSYEQYF.

The chain couples TRBV4-1 to TRBJ2-6; D remains ambiguous. The CDR3 has 14 amino acids. The V gene's germline CDR1 is MGHRA and CDR2 YSYEKL. V was shortened by 3 bases and J by 0 bases, with 3 bases between the two germline ends. The CDR3 nucleotides are TGCGCCAGCAGCCATTTCTCTGGGGCCAACGTCCTGACTTTC. Translated: CASSHFSGANVLTF.

There are a few counts of this clonotype. V usage is TRBV7-9 and J usage is TRBJ1-4; no definite D call. Trimming left V 2 bases short and J 8 bases short, with 12 bases between. The CDR3 loop spans 14 amino acids. Germline V lookup: CDR1 SEHNR, CDR2 FQNEAQ (reference sequence). The CDR3 protein is CASSLLGRTEKLFF. The CDR3 DNA reads TGTGCCAGCAGCTTACTCGGCAGGACCGAAAAACTGTTTTTT.

The rearrangement joins TRBV18 to TRBJ1-1; D is unresolved. Germline CDR1 is KGHSH and CDR2 is LQKENI. CDR3 length: 13 residues. Trimming left V 0 bases short and J 1 base short, with 3 bases between. CDR3 residues: CASSPPTNTEAFF. CDR3 nucleotides: TGTGCCAGCTCACCACCAACGAACACTGAAGCTTTCTTT. Complete variable domain (other parts from reference TRBV18 and TRBJ1-1): NAGVMQNPRHLVRRRGQEARLRCSPMKGHSHVYWYRQLPEEGLKFMVYLQKENIIDESGMPKERFSAEFPKEGPSILRIQQVVRGDSAAYFCASSPPTNTEAFFGQGTRLTVV.

This clonotype was seen ten or more times. The gene calls are TRBV7-2 and TRBJ2-2; 8 nucleotides agree with TRBD2. The V gene end was trimmed by 5 bases and the J gene end by 6 bases; junction bases not matched to a gene: 5. Germline CDR1 SGHTA, CDR2 FQGNSA. The CDR3 contains 14 residues. CDR3 in amino acids: CASSPWTSSGELFF. CDR3 bases: TGTGCCAGCAGCCCCTGGACTAGCTCCGGGGAGCTGTTTTTT.

This clonotype was counted many times. The chain recombines TRBV20-1 with TRBJ2-5; 11 nucleotides align to TRBD2. The V gene's germline CDR1 is DFQATT and CDR2 SNEGSKA (reference sequence). CDR3 size: 13 residues. The V segment lost 6 bases and the J segment 6 bases; nucleotides outside the gene matches: 6. In nucleotides, the CDR3 is TGCAGTGCAGCTAGCGGGGGGCGTCAGACCCAGTACTTC. It is translated as CSAASGGRQTQYF.

The V call is TRBV20-1, the J call TRBJ1-2; D might be TRBD1 (5 bases). Germline V gives CDR1 DFQATT, CDR2 SNEGSKA (reference sequence). The CDR3 runs to 14 residues. Trimming removed 0 bases at V and 7 bases at J, with 15 bases between. CDR3 nucleotide sequence: TGCAGTGCTAGAGATCAAGGACACCGAATTGGCTACACCTTC. It encodes CSARDQGHRIGYTF.

The chain recombines TRBV20-1 with TRBJ1-5; a possible D gene is TRBD1 (5 bases). Trimming took off 7 bases at V and 0 bases at J, with 16 bases between the two ends. This CDR3 has 15 residues. The germline V gene encodes CDR1 DFQATT and CDR2 SNEGSKA (reference sequence). The CDR3 DNA follows: TGCAGTGGTTGGGAGGGGTCAGATAGCAATCAGCCCCAGCATTTT. It specifies CSGWEGSDSNQPQHF.

The chain uses TRBV6-5 and TRBJ1-4; TRBD1 is a possible D gene (5 bases). The CDR3 runs 14 residues. Germline assignment: CDR1 MNHEY and CDR2 SVGAGI. The V gene lost 2 bases and the J gene lost 8 bases, with 12 bases spanning the gap. The CDR3 nucleotides read TGTGCCAGCAGTTACCAAGGGGAAGGGGAAAAACTGTTTTTT. Translation: CASSYQGEGEKLFF.

This clonotype was seen many times. The chain has TRBV24-1 and TRBJ2-1, with unresolved D. Germline V gene lookup returns CDR1 KGHDR and CDR2 SFDVKD. This CDR3 is built from 16 residues. The ends were cut back, 3 bases at V and 2 bases at J, with 13 bases in the middle. The CDR3 DNA sequence: TGTGCCACCAGTGATATGTCTCGCGGAGCCTACAATGAGCAGTTCTTC. It codes for CATSDMSRGAYNEQFF.

This clonotype was seen a few times. V is TRBV4-2 and J is TRBJ2-7; the D gene is possibly TRBD1 (5 bases). The CDR3 sequence is 15 residues long. Trimming pared 6 bases from V and 3 bases from J, leaving 18 bases between. The germline V gene encodes CDR1 LGHNA and CDR2 YNFKEQ. CDR3 in amino acids: CASSFDRGADYEQYF. The CDR3 DNA follows: TGTGCCAGCAGTTTTGATAGGGGCGCGGACTACGAGCAGTACTTC.

This clonotype was counted only a few times. The genes are TRBV20-1 and TRBJ2-1; D possibly corresponds to TRBD2 (6 bases). CDR1 DFQATT and CDR2 SNEGSKA come from the germline V gene (reference sequence). The V and J ends lost 2 bases and 0 bases respectively, with 14 bases between them. This CDR3 is 16 amino acids long. The chain's CDR3 is CSARPLGTDSYNEQFF. CDR3 sequence (DNA): TGCAGTGCTAGACCACTCGGGACTGACTCCTACAATGAGCAGTTCTTC.